This TCR beta chain comes out of a study of blood T cell repertoires in COVID-19. At the level of the study: PBMCs, B-cell-depleted T cells, or T cells were the source of the cDNA or gDNA that made up the material.

This clone occurred once. Trimming cost V 2 bases and J 2 bases, with 9 bases left between them. This CDR3 contains 14 residues. As processed by the authors: Scientists estimated how many nucleated cells there were by amplifying reference gene primers. Method: immunoSEQ multiplex PCR; TCRdb's copy keeps in-frame clones and lacks some. That table gives V, J and clone size, and the DNA gave D and trimming. Of about 45,000 clones listed, about 87% are singletons. This receptor was obtained from a human donor in a cohort sampled during active COVID-19. Sequenced: peripheral blood. This chain connects TRBV23-1 to TRBJ2-5; D unresolved. TRBV23-1 is marked as an open reading frame, function uncertain. The CDR3 DNA is TGCGCCAGCAGTCAACGAACAGAACAAGAGACCCAGTACTTC. Translated: CASSQRTEQETQYF.